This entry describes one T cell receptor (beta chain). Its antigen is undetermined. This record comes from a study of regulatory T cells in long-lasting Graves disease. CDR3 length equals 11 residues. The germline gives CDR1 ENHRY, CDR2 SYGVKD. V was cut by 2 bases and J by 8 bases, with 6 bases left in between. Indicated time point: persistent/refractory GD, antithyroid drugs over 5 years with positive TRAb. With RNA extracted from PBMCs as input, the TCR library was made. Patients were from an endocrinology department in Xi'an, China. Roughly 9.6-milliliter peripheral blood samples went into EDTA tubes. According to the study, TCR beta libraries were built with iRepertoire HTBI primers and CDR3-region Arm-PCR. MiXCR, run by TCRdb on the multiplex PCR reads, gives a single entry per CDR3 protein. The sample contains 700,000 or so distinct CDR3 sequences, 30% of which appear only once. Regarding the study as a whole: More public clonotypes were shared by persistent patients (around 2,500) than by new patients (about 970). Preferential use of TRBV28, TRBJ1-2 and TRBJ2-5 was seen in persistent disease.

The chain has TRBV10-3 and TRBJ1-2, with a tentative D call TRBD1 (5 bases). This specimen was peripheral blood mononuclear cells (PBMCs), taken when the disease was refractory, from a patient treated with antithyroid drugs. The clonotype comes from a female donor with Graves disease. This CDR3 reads CAISETGGYTF. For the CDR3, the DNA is TGTGCCATCAGTGAGACAGGCGGCTACACCTTC.